This T cell receptor (beta chain) was identified in a study of immune characterization of retroperitoneal liposarcoma. V shed 4 bases and J 7 bases; nucleotides not matched to a gene: 9. This CDR3 spans 14 amino acids. From germline, CDR1 is SGHTA and CDR2 FQGTGA. This clonotype is judged medium-sized. A single record per CDR3 protein comes from TCRdb applying MiXCR to the PCR reads. The sample yields over 8,000 distinct CDR3 sequences, 37% seen once. The sequenced material came from tumor tissue. This clonotype originated in a female donor with retroperitoneal liposarcoma. The gene calls are TRBV7-3 and TRBJ2-5; 7 bases fit TRBD2. In DNA, the CDR3 is TGTGCCAGCAGCTCTTGGGGGGGGGTAGGGACCCAGTACTTC. Translating gives CASSSWGGVGTQYF.